This T cell receptor (beta chain) was found in a study of blood T cell repertoires in COVID-19. Turning to the study itself: The United States, Italy and Spain supplied acute and convalescent COVID-19 samples. The analysed material was cDNA or gDNA that came from T cells, B-cell-depleted T cells, or PBMCs.

The CDR3 length is 15 residues. V lost 1 base and J lost 0, with 10 bases in between. From germline, CDR1 is MGHRA and CDR2 YSYEKL. The data were produced by immunoSEQ multiplex PCR, yet TCRdb's version contains in-frame clones alone and is incomplete. Seen here are 150,000 to 200,000 clones, around 90% observed once, and the top ten hold 7.5% to 10%. This clone was observed a handful of times. Enrollees, about 18 to 89 years old, lived in 24 US areas. This sequence originates from a young woman who had recovered from COVID-19. Sequenced input: PBMCs or T cells enriched from blood (not recorded which). The genes are TRBV4-1 and TRBJ2-7; D possibly corresponds to TRBD2 (6 bases). DNA of the CDR3: TGCGCCAGCAGCCAAGTCTGGGGGGACTCCTACGAGCAGTACTTC. This codes for CASSQVWGDSYEQYF.